These 30 T cell receptor beta chains came from one sample sequenced in a study of post-analysis software for immune sequencing data. Whole-study findings and limits: With TRBV5-6, TRBV5-1 and TRBV20-1 included, about five TRBV segments were more frequent in patients than in controls.

Antigen specificity for these receptors is unknown. Included in the TCR beta cDNA libraries were unique molecular identifiers. MiXCR was run by TCRdb on the PCR reads, yielding one entry per CDR3 protein. This sample has about 540,000 distinct CDR3 sequences, with around 31% found just once. The sequenced sample consisted of blood. The receptors originated from a girl aged 2-17 years with multiple sclerosis.

This clonotype has more than one count but fewer than ten. This chain links TRBV28 with TRBJ2-3; TRBD2 agrees at 7 bases. The J segment lost 1 base and the V segment lost 4 bases, leaving 8 bases of the junction unmatched. Germline V gene lookup returns CDR1 MDHEN and CDR2 SYDVKM. CDR3 size: 16 residues. CDR3 DNA: TGTGCCAGCAGTTCCCCTGCGGGGGAGGGCACAGATACGCAGTATTTT. Translated: CASSSPAGEGTDTQYF.

The chain couples TRBV6-5 to TRBJ1-5, with D maybe TRBD1 (5 bases). The CDR3 loop spans 18 amino acids. V was pared by 0 bases and J by 6 bases, with 21 bases between. Germline V gene data show CDR1 as MNHEY and CDR2 as SVGAGI. Here the CDR3 DNA reads TGTGCCAGCAGTTACTCTCTCCCGAGGAAGGGAAGGGGTCAGCCCCAGCATTTT. The encoded protein is CASSYSLPRKGRGQPQHF.

This clonotype occurred a few times. The V call is TRBV10-3, the J call TRBJ2-3; D is undetermined. The germline V gene encodes CDR1 ENHRY and CDR2 SYGVKD. The V end lost 6 bases, the J end lost 1 base, and 8 bases lay between the germline ends. This CDR3 has 13 residues. As DNA, the CDR3 is TGTGCCATCAGGGGCTTTGGCACAGATACGCAGTATTTT. The encoded protein is CAIRGFGTDTQYF.

This clonotype was seen more than once but under ten times. The chain couples TRBV3-1 to TRBJ1-5; no definite D call. The CDR3 totals 12 residues. Germline loops: CDR1 LGHDT, CDR2 YNNKEL (reference sequence). Trimming left V 0 bases short and J 6 bases short, with 3 bases between. The CDR3 DNA reads TGTGCCAGCAGCCAAGAGGGTCAGCCCCAGCATTTT. This codes for CASSQEGQPQHF.

This clonotype was picked up a small number of times. The genes are TRBV5-4 and TRBJ2-5; 7 nucleotides align to TRBD1. The V and J ends lost 5 bases and 5 bases, in that order; junction bases with no gene match: 12. CDR1 is SGHNT, CDR2 YYREEE, per germline (reference sequence). This CDR3 contains 15 residues. The CDR3 bases are TGTGCCAGCAGGCCAGCCGGGACAGAGTTGGAGACCCAGTACTTC. Translated: CASRPAGTELETQYF.

This clonotype was seen a few times. The chain has TRBV20-1 and TRBJ2-4, with a possible D match to TRBD2 (6 bases). Germline CDR1 DFQATT, CDR2 SNEGSKA (reference sequence). Trimming took off 5 bases at V and 2 bases at J, with 19 bases between the two ends. The CDR3 is 16 residues long. The CDR3 DNA follows: TGCAGTGCTCCCGCGGGACGCACGTTATCCAAAAACATTCAGTACTTC. It encodes CSAPAGRTLSKNIQYF.

V is TRBV6-5 and J is TRBJ2-2, with a possible D match to TRBD1 (5 bases). The CDR3 consists of 13 residues. The germline CDR1 and CDR2 sequences are MNHEY and SVGAGI. Trimming removed 5 bases from V and 13 bases from J, with 17 bases in between. CDR3 protein: CASSHSRGFGLFF. The CDR3 DNA reads TGTGCCAGCAGTCACAGTAGGGGCTTTGGGCTGTTTTTT.

V gene TRBV27 combines with J gene TRBJ1-2; D remains ambiguous. Germline CDR1 reads MNHEY; CDR2 reads SMNVEV (reference sequence). This CDR3 region has 12 residues. Trimming stripped 8 bases from V and 8 bases from J, with 15 bases between. CDR3 sequence (DNA): TGTGCCAGCCAAACCTACGGGAGAGGCTACACCTTC. Protein: CASQTYGRGYTF.

The V and J genes are TRBV15 and TRBJ2-7, with D perhaps TRBD1 (6 bases). The DNA end is a closer match to TRBJ2-5, so the J assignment may be wrong. The CDR3 length is 16 residues. Germline V gene sequence: CDR1 LNHNV, CDR2 YYDKDF (reference sequence). DNA of the CDR3: TGTGCCACCAGCAGAGACGTAACAGGGCGATCGGAGACCCAGTACTTC. Its protein product is CATSRDVTGRSETQYF.

This chain connects TRBV12-3 or TRBV12-4 to TRBJ2-4; TRBD1 matches at 9 bases. The tail of the sequence fits TRBJ2-5 better, so the J call may be wrong. This CDR3 has 13 residues. CDR3 sequence reads: CASQQGARETQYF. CDR3 bases: TGTGCCAGCCAACAGGGGGCGCGGGAGACCCAGTACTTC.

This sequence joins TRBV11-2 and TRBJ1-1; TRBD1 is a possible D gene (5 bases). The CDR3 sequence is 19 residues long. V lost 3 bases and J 0 bases, leaving 23 bases between the germline ends. Per the germline V gene, CDR1 is SGHAT and CDR2 is FQNNGV. The CDR3 reads CASSFRESRQGRVNTEAFF. Written as DNA, the CDR3 is TGTGCCAGCAGCTTCAGAGAATCTCGGCAGGGCCGGGTGAACACTGAAGCTTTCTTT. The full variable domain, completed using reference TRBV11-2 and TRBJ1-1, is EAGVAQSPRYKIIEKRQSVAFWCNPISGHATLYWYQQILGQGPKLLIQFQNNGVVDDSQLPKDRFSAERLKGVDSTLKIQPAKLEDSAVYLCASSFRESRQGRVNTEAFFGQGTRLTVV.

This clonotype showed up just a few times. The chain is built from TRBV5-1 and TRBJ1-4; the match to TRBD1 covers 7 bases. From germline, CDR1 is SGHRS and CDR2 YFSETQ. The V and J ends lost 4 bases and 5 bases, in that order; junction bases with no gene match: 5. The CDR3 covers 14 residues. The CDR3 DNA reads as TGCGCCAGCAGCCCGGGACAGAGGAATGAAAAACTGTTTTTT. This sequence encodes CASSPGQRNEKLFF. The full variable domain, in which reference TRBV5-1 and TRBJ1-4 provide the parts outside the CDR3, is KAGVTQTPRYLIKTRGQQVTLSCSPISGHRSVSWYQQTPGQGLQFLFEYFSETQRNKGNFPGRFSGRQFSNSRSEMNVSTLELGDSALYLCASSPGQRNEKLFFGSGTQLSVL.

The CDR3 nucleotides read TGTGCCAGCAGCCCGACAGGGAAGAATTCACCCCTCCACTTT. Translating gives CASSPTGKNSPLHF. V is TRBV14 and J is TRBJ1-6, with TRBD1 identical over 7 bases. Germline V CDR1 and CDR2: SGHDN, FVKESK. The CDR3 contains 14 residues. Unmatched junction bases numbered 4, after V lost 4 bases and J lost 7 bases.

The chain's CDR3 is CASSFGRLAGRGSYNEQFF. CDR3 in DNA: TGCGCCAGCAGCTTTGGGCGACTAGCGGGCCGCGGCTCCTACAATGAGCAGTTCTTC. The chain combines TRBV5-1 with TRBJ2-1; the match to TRBD2 covers 10 bases. Germline CDR1 and CDR2: SGHRS and YFSETQ. This CDR3 comprises 19 residues. Losses at the gene ends were 2 bases for V and 0 bases for J; bases not matched to a gene: 11.

The sample holds a few counts of this clonotype. This sequence joins TRBV6-5 and TRBJ1-5; a possible D gene is TRBD1 (5 bases). CDR3 size: 12 residues. Germline CDR1 MNHEY, CDR2 SVGAGI. The chain's CDR3 is CVTWGWNQPQHF. The CDR3 DNA reads as TGTGTCACGTGGGGCTGGAATCAGCCCCAGCATTTT.

Only a few counts were recorded for this clonotype. The chain employs TRBV12-3 or TRBV12-4 and TRBJ2-3; TRBD1 agrees at 7 bases. CDR3 length: 16 residues. V gave up 6 bases and J gave up 0 bases; unmatched junction bases: 9. The CDR3: CASSPGTALSTDTQYF. The CDR3 nucleotides are TGTGCCAGCAGCCCTGGGACAGCTCTAAGCACAGATACGCAGTATTTT.

For this clonotype: The junction departs from the called germline gene at one end, perhaps through a read error. The chain uses TRBV7-3 and TRBJ1-4, with 7 bases fitting TRBD1. Germline V gene sequence: CDR1 SGHTA, CDR2 FQGTGA. This CDR3 is built from 19 residues. For the CDR3, the DNA is TGTGCCAGCGGCTTAAAGGGGACAGTTCGTTGGGGTCGACCGGAAAAACTGTTTTTT. It codes for CASGLKGTVRWGRPEKLFF.

This clonotype was detected only a few times. The chain uses TRBV24-1 and TRBJ1-2, with 8 bases identical to TRBD1. The CDR3 runs 13 residues. Germline trimming cut 4 bases from V and 8 bases from J; bases unmatched to any gene: 5. Per germline, CDR1 KGHDR and CDR2 SFDVKD. CDR3 loop: CATSDPGTGGYTF. The CDR3 coding sequence is TGTGCCACCAGTGACCCTGGGACAGGCGGCTACACCTTC.

J is TRBJ2-1 and V is TRBV28; 8 bases are shared with TRBD2. CDR1 MDHEN and CDR2 SYDVKM come from the germline V gene. The V and J ends lost 2 bases and 4 bases, in that order; junction bases with no gene match: 7. CDR3 length: 16 amino acids. CDR3 amino acids: CASSLRGGLRYNEQFF. The CDR3 DNA reads TGTGCCAGCAGTTTACGCGGGGGGTTACGGTACAATGAGCAGTTCTTC. Supplemented by reference TRBV28 and TRBJ2-1, the full variable domain reads DVKVTQSSRYLVKRTGEKVFLECVQDMDHENMFWYRQDPGLGLRLIYFSYDVKMKEKGDIPEGYSVSREKKERFSLILESASTNQTSMYLCASSLRGGLRYNEQFFGPGTRLTVL.

V is TRBV7-8 and J is TRBJ2-7, with 7 bases lining up with TRBD1. Germline CDR1 reads SGHVS; CDR2 reads FQNEAQ. The CDR3 consists of 14 residues. With V trimmed by 5 bases and J by 5 bases, 9 bases remained unmatched. CDR3 bases: TGTGCCAGCAGCAGACGTTCACAGGGGCACGAGCAGTACTTC. The encoded protein is CASSRRSQGHEQYF.

Only a few counts were recorded for this clonotype. The DNA of the CDR3 is TGTGCCAGCGGGGGACAGGTCCTTGAGGGCTACACCTTC. It specifies CASGGQVLEGYTF. The V call is TRBV6-1, the J call TRBJ1-2, with 8 bases fitting TRBD1. V was pared by 8 bases and J by 8 bases, with 10 bases of the junction left unmatched. This CDR3 comprises 13 residues. Germline V gene lookup returns CDR1 MNHNS and CDR2 SASEGT.

This clonotype was counted only a few times. This chain uses TRBV5-8 with TRBJ1-5, with 8 bases that match TRBD1. This CDR3 spans 17 amino acids. Per germline, CDR1 SGHTS and CDR2 YDEGEE. Trimming took 0 bases from V and 1 from J; bases not matched to a gene: 6. CDR3 amino acids: CASSLAWTGLSNQPQHF. The CDR3 DNA sequence: TGTGCCAGCAGCTTGGCTTGGACAGGGCTGAGCAATCAGCCCCAGCATTTT.

The V and J genes are TRBV6-1 and TRBJ1-2; a possible D gene is TRBD1 (5 bases). V was cut by 6 bases and J by 8 bases, with 22 bases left in between. Germline CDR1 reads MNHNS; CDR2 reads SASEGT. This CDR3 has 15 residues. CDR3 coding DNA: TGTGCCAGCAGCCGAAGTATGGCAGGGTGGGACGGCTACACCTTC. This codes for CASSRSMAGWDGYTF.

Points on this clonotype: At one end, the junction sequence differs from germline, possibly due to a read error. The CDR3 sequence: CASSLRGGREGYTF. The DNA of the CDR3 is TGTGCCAGCAGCCTAAGAGGAGGCCGGGAAGGCTACACCTTT. V usage is TRBV3-1 and J usage is TRBJ1-2, with unresolved D. Germline V lookup: CDR1 LGHDT, CDR2 YNNKEL (reference sequence). This CDR3 has 14 residues. Complete variable domain (other parts from reference TRBV3-1 and TRBJ1-2): DTAVSQTPKYLVTQMGNDKSIKCEQNLGHDTMYWYKQDSKKFLKIMFSYNNKELIINETVPNRFSPKSPDKAHLNLHINSLELGDSAVYFCASSLRGGREGYTFGSGTRLTVV.

Only a few counts were recorded for this clonotype. V is TRBV20-1 and J is TRBJ2-2, with no clear D. This CDR3 spans 13 amino acids. Germline values: CDR1 DFQATT, CDR2 SNEGSKA (reference sequence). V was shortened by 0 bases and J by 4 bases, with 6 bases between the two germline ends. The chain's CDR3 is CSARDPRTGELFF. In DNA, the CDR3 is TGCAGTGCTAGAGATCCCCGCACCGGGGAGCTGTTTTTT.

The gene calls are TRBV7-9 and TRBJ1-4; D unclear. V was clipped by 8 bases and J by 8 bases, with 15 bases between them. The CDR3 has 13 residues. Germline V CDR1 and CDR2: SEHNR, FQNEAQ (reference sequence). As DNA, the CDR3 is TGTGCCAGCGTCCAAGGAGTATCCGAAAAACTGTTTTTT. The encoded protein is CASVQGVSEKLFF.

The V gene is TRBV20-1, the J gene TRBJ1-1; TRBD1 is a possible D gene (5 bases). The CDR3 is 13 residues long. Germline loops: CDR1 DFQATT, CDR2 SNEGSKA (reference sequence). Trimming shortened V by 3 bases and J by 0 bases, and 8 bases separated the two germline ends. CDR3 DNA sequence: TGCAGTGCTAGGGGGCAGTTGAACACTGAAGCTTTCTTT. Amino acid sequence: CSARGQLNTEAFF.

This clonotype was picked up a small number of times. The gene calls are TRBV4-2 and TRBJ2-5, with 8 positions matching TRBD1. CDR3 length equals 17 residues. J lost 4 bases, V lost 5 bases, and 15 bases had no gene match. CDR1 and CDR2 from the germline V gene are LGHNA and YNFKEQ. DNA for the CDR3: TGTGCCAGCAGCAAAAGAGCCGCTCAGGGGGCCGGAGAGACCCAGTACTTC. It yields the protein CASSKRAAQGAGETQYF.

The chain has TRBV5-1 and TRBJ2-2; no firm D call. The V gene's germline CDR1 is SGHRS and CDR2 YFSETQ. The CDR3 totals 15 residues. V was shortened by 4 bases and J by 4 bases, with 14 bases between the two germline ends. In DNA, the CDR3 is TGCGCCAGCAGCCTGGCACAGCCCATCACCGGGGAGCTGTTTTTT. Translation gives CASSLAQPITGELFF.

The V and J genes are TRBV6-5 and TRBJ2-7, with D unclear. CDR1 is MNHEY and CDR2 is SVGAGI in the germline V gene. The CDR3 consists of 16 residues. Trimming shortened V by 0 bases and J by 5 bases, and 17 bases separated the two germline ends. The DNA of the CDR3 is TGTGCCAGCAGTTACTCCTTAAAGGCGCCCTGCGACGAGCAGTACTTC. Translation: CASSYSLKAPCDEQYF.